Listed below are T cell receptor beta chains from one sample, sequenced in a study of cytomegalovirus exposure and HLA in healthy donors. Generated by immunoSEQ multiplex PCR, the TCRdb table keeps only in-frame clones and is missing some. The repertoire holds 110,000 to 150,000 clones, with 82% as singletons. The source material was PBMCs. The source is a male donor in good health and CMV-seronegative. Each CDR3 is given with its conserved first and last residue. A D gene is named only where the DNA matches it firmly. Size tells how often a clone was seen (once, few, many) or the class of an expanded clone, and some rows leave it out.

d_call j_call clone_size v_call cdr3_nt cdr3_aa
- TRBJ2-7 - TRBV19 TGTGCCAGTAGTATCGGCAGGGACTACGAGCAGTACTTC CASSIGRDYEQYF
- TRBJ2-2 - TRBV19 TGTGCCAGTAGTATCTCGACAGTCCTCGCCGGGGAGCTGTTTTTT CASSISTVLAGELFF
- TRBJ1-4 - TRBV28 TGTGCCAGCAGTTTTCCTGAGGTTAATGAAAAACTGTTTTTT CASSFPEVNEKLFF
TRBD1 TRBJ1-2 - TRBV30 TGTGCCTGGAGTCCAACAAACAGGGGAGACTATGGCTACACCTTC CAWSPTNRGDYGYTF
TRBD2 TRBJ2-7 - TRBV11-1 TGTGCCAGCAGTTTGACTAGCGGAAGCTCCTACGAGCAGTACTTC CASSLTSGSSYEQYF
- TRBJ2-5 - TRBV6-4 TGTGCCAGCAGTGATGTGACAGCTCAAGAGACCCAGTACTTC CASSDVTAQETQYF
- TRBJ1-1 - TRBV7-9 TGTGCCAGCAGCTTAGAGGGAGCTTGGGGCACTGAAGCTTTCTTT CASSLEGAWGTEAFF
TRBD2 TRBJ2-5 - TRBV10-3 TGTGCCATCAGTGAGCCGCTGAAGCGGGGGGCGAGGGAGACCCAGTACTTC CAISEPLKRGARETQYF
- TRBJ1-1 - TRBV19 TGTGCCAGTAGTATAGGGCGGTACATGAACACTGAAGCTTTCTTT CASSIGRYMNTEAFF
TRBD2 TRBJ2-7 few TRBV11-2 TGTGCCAGCAGCTTATCGGGAGGTTACGAGCAGTACTTC CASSLSGGYEQYF
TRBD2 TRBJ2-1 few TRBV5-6 TGTGCCAGCAGCACCGGGACTAGCGCCTACAATGAGCAGTTCTTC CASSTGTSAYNEQFF
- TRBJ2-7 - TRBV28 TGTGCCAGCAGTTTCGGAAGGGGGGCCGGGGGGGAGCAGTACTTC CASSFGRGAGGEQYF
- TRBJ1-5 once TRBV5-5 TGTGCCAGCAGCTTGAGGACAGCTCTAAATCAGCCCCAGCATTTT CASSLRTALNQPQHF
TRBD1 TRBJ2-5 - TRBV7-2 TGTGCCAGCAGCGGACGGGACAGGAGACAAGAGACCCAGTACTTC CASSGRDRRQETQYF
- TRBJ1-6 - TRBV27 TGTGCCAGCAGTATATCCGGGACATCCTATAATTCACCCCTCCACTTT CASSISGTSYNSPLHF
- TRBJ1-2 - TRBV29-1 TGCAGCGTTCTACAGGGATCCTATGGCTACACCTTC CSVLQGSYGYTF
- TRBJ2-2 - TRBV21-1 TGTGCCAGGCTACCCCTTGCCCCTGTTGGCACCGGGGAGCTGTTTTTT CARLPLAPVGTGELFF
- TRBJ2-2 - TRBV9 TGTGCCAGCAGCCCAAAACCAAGGGGAAACACCGGGGAGCTGTTTTTT CASSPKPRGNTGELFF
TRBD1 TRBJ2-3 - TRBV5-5 TGTGCCAGCAGGCTGAGAGGACAGGGGACATCAGATACGCAGTATTTT CASRLRGQGTSDTQYF
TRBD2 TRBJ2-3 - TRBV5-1 TGCGCCAGCAGCTTACTAGCGGGAGACACAGATACGCAGTATTTT CASSLLAGDTDTQYF
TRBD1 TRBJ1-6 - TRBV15 TGTGCCACCAGGCCAGGGGGCTATAATTCACCCCTCCACTTT CATRPGGYNSPLHF
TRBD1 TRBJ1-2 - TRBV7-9 TGTGCCAGCAGCTTAGTGAGGAGTGGGACAGGGGTTGGCTACACCTTC CASSLVRSGTGVGYTF
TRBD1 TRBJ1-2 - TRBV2 TGTGCCAGCAGCATTCCGGGACAGGGGAACTATGGCTACACCTTC CASSIPGQGNYGYTF
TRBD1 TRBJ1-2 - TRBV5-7 TGTGCCAGCAGCCCGGGGACAGAACCTACTAACTATGGCTACACCTTC CASSPGTEPTNYGYTF
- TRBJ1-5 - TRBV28 TGTGCCAGCAGCTTACCGGTCCTACCCCAGCATTTT CASSLPVLPQHF
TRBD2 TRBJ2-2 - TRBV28 TGTGCCAGCAGCAAGCCCCAGCGGGACCCATGGAAGAACACCGGGGAGCTGTTTTTT CASSKPQRDPWKNTGELFF
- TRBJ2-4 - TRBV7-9 TGTTCCAGCAGCTCCTTAAACATTCAGTACTTC CSSSSLNIQYF
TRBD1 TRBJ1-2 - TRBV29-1 TGCAGCGTTGAATGGACAGGGGCCGGAACTTCTCCCTATGGCTACACCTTC CSVEWTGAGTSPYGYTF
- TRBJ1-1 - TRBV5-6 TGTGCCAGCAGCTTGGTGGGGGGGGACACTGAAGCTTTCTTT CASSLVGGDTEAFF
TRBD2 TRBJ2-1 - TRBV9 TGTGCCAGCAGCGTAGGTCCGGGGGGGCGGCAGTTCTTC CASSVGPGGRQFF
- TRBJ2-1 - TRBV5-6 TGTGCCAGCAGCGCCTATCGGTACAGGGCGTCCTACAATGAGCAGTTCTTC CASSAYRYRASYNEQFF
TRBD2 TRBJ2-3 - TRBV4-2 TGTGCCAGCAGCCCCGCTAGCGGGGGGGAAGATACGCAGTATTTT CASSPASGGEDTQYF
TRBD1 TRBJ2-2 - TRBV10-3 TGTGCCATCAGTGAGATAGGGACAGGGGTCACCGGGGAGCTGTTTTTT CAISEIGTGVTGELFF
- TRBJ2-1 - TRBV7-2 TGTGCCAGCAGCTTAGGCAGCCCAGACTACTACAATGAGCAGTTCTTC CASSLGSPDYYNEQFF
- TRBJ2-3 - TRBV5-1 TGCGCCAGCAGCCCCTATTCAGGGGTCCGACAGGCAGATACGCAGTATTTT CASSPYSGVRQADTQYF
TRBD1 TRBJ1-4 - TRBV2 TGTGCCAGCGGCCGGGACAGGGGTGCTAATGAAAAACTGTTTTTT CASGRDRGANEKLFF
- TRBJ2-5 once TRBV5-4 TGTGCCAGCAGCGCCGGAGGGGAGACCCAGTACTTC CASSAGGETQYF
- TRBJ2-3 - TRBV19 TGTGCCAGTAGGAGTGGTAGCACAGATACGCAGTATTTT CASRSGSTDTQYF
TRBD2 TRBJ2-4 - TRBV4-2 TGTGCCAGCAGCCAAGACTCGGGGGGTGGGCAGTACTTC CASSQDSGGGQYF
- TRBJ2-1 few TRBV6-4 TGTGCCAGCAGTGACTCCGTTAGAAGCTCCTACAATGAGCAGTTCTTC CASSDSVRSSYNEQFF
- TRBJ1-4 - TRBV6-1 TGTGCCAGCATTTTAGGGGGACGGGGTAATGAAAAACTGTTTTTT CASILGGRGNEKLFF
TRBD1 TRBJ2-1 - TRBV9 TGTGCCAGCAGCGGATCGGGACAGCATGAGCAGTTCTTC CASSGSGQHEQFF
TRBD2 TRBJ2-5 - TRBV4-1 TGCGCCAGCAGCCAAGATGAAGTAGCGGGCCTCCAAGAGACCCAGTACTTC CASSQDEVAGLQETQYF
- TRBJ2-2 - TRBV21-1 TGTGCCAGCACCCTGATGGACAGGAACACCGGGGAGCTGTTTTTT CASTLMDRNTGELFF
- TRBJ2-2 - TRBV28 TGTGCCAGCAAACAGGGTGGCACCGGGGAGCTGTTTTTT CASKQGGTGELFF
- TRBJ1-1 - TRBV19 TGTGCCAGTAGTATAACGGGGGGGCGAGCTTTCTTT CASSITGGRAFF
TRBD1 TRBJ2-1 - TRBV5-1 TGCGCCAGCAGCCCGGGACAGGCGGGGACCTACAATGAGCAGTTCTTC CASSPGQAGTYNEQFF
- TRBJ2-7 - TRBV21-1 TGTGCCAGCAGCAGTTGGCAGGGGGCCTACGAGCAGTACTTC CASSSWQGAYEQYF
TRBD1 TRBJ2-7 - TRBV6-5 TGTGCCAGCAGCCAAAGGACAGGGGTCTACGAGCAGTACTTC CASSQRTGVYEQYF